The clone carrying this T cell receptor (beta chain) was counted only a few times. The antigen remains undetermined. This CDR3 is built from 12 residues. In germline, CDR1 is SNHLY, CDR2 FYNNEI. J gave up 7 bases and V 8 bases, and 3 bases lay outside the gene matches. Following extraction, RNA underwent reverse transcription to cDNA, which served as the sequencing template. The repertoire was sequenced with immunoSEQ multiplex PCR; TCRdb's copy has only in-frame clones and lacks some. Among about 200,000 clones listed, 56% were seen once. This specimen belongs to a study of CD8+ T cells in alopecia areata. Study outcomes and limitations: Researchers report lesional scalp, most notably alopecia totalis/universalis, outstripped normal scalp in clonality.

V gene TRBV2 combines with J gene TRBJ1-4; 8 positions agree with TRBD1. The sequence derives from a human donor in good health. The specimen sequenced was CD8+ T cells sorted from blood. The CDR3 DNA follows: TGTGCCAGCGACAGGGGCGGTGAAAAACTGTTTTTT. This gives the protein CASDRGGEKLFF. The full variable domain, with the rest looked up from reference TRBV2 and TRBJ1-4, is EPEVTQTPSHQVTQMGQEVILRCVPISNHLYFYWYRQILGQKVEFLVSFYNNEISEKSEIFDDQFSVERPDGSNFTLKIRSTKLEDSAMYFCASDRGGEKLFFGSGTQLSVL.